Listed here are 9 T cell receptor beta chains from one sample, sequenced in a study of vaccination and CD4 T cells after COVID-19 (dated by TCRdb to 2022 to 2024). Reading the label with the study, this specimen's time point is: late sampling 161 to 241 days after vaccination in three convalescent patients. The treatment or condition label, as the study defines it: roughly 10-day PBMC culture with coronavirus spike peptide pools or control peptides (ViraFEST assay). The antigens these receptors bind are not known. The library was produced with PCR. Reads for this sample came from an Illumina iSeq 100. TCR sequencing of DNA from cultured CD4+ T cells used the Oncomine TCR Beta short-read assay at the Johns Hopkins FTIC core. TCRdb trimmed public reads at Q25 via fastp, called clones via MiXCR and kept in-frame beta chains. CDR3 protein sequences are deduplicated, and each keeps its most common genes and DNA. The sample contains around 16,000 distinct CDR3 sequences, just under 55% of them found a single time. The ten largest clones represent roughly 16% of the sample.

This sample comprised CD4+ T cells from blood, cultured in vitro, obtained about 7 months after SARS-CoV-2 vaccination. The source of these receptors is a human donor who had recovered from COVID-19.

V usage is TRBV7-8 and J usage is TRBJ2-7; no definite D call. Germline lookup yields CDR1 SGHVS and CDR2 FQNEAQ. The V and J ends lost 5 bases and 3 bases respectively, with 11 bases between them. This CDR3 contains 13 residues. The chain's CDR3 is CASSPLGVYEQYF. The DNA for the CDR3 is TGTGCCAGCAGCCCCCTCGGAGTCTACGAGCAGTACTTC.

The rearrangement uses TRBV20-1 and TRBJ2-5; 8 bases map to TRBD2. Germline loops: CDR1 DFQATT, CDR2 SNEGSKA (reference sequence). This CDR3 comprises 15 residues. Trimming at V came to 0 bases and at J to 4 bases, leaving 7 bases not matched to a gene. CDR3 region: CSARDRLSGGETQYF. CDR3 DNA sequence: TGCAGTGCTAGAGATCGGCTAAGCGGGGGAGAGACCCAGTACTTC.

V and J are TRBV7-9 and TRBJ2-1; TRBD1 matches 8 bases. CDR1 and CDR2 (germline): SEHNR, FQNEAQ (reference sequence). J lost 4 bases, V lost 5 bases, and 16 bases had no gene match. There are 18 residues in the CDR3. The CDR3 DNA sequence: TGTGCCAGCAGCCCAAACCAGGGGGCACAGGAAGGGTACAATGAGCAGTTCTTC. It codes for CASSPNQGAQEGYNEQFF. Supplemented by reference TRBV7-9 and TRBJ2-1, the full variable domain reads DTGVSQNPRHKITKRGQNVTFRCDPISEHNRLYWYRQTLGQGPEFLTYFQNEAQLEKSRLLSDRFSAERPKGSFSTLEIQRTEQGDSAMYLCASSPNQGAQEGYNEQFFGPGTRLTVL.

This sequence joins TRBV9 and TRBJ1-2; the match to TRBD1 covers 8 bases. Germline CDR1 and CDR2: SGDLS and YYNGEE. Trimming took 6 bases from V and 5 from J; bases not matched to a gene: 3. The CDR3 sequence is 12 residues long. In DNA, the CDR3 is TGTGCCAGCAACAGGGGGAATTATGGCTACACCTTC. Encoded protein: CASNRGNYGYTF.

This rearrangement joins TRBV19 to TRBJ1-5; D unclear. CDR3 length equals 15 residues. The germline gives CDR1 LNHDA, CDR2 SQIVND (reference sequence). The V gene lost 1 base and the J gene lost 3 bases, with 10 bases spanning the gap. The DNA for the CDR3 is TGTGCCAGTAGTATAGTGTCCGGGTACAATCAGCCCCAGCATTTT. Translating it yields CASSIVSGYNQPQHF.

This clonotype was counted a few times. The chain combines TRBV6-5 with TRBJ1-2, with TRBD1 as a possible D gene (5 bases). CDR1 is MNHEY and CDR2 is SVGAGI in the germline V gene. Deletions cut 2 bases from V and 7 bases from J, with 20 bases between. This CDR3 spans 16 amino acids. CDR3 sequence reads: CASSYLYRTQHGGYTF. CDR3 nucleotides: TGTGCCAGCAGTTACCTCTACAGGACCCAACATGGTGGCTACACCTTC.

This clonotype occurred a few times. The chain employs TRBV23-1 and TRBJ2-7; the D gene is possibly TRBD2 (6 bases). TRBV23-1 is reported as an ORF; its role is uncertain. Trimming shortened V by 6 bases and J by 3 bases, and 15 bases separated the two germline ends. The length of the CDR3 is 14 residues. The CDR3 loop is CASSPRLGYYEQYF. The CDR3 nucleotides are TGCGCCAGCAGCCCAAGACTAGGGTACTACGAGCAGTACTTC.

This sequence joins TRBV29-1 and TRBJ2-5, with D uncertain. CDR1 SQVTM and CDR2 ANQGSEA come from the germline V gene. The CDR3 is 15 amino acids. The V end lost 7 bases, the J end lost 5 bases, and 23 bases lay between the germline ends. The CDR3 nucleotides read TGCAGCGCAGAACGGAACGGTTATTCCGGGGAGACCCAGTACTTC. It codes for CSAERNGYSGETQYF.

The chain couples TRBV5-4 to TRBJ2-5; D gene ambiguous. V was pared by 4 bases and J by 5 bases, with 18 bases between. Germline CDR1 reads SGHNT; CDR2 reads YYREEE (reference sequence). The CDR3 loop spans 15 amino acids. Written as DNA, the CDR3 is TGTGCCAGCAGCCTAGACCCCATCGTTCGGGAGACCCAGTACTTC. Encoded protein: CASSLDPIVRETQYF. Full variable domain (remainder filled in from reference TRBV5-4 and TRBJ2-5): ETGVTQSPTHLIKTRGQQVTLRCSSQSGHNTVSWYQQALGQGPQFIFQYYREEENGRGNFPPRFSGLQFPNYSSELNVNALELDDSALYLCASSLDPIVRETQYFGPGTRLLVL.